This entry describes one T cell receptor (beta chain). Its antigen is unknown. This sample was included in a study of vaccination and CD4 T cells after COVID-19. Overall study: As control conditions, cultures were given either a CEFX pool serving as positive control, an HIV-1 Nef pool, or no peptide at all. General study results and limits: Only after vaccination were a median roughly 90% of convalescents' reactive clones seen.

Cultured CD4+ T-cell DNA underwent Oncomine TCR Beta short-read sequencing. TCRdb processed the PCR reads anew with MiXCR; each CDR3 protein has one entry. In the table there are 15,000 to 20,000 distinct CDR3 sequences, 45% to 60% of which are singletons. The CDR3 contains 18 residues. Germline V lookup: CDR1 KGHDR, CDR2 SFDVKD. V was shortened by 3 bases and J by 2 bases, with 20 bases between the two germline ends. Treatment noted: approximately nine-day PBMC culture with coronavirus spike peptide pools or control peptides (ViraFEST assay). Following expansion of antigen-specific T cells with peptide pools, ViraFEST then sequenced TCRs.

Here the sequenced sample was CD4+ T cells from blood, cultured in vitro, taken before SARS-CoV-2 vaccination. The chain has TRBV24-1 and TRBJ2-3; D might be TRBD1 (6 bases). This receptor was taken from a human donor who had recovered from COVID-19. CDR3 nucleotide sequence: TGTGCCACCAGTGATCCTGTGGGGGCTACAAAAGACACAGATACGCAGTATTTT. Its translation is CATSDPVGATKDTDTQYF.